This T cell receptor beta chain comes out of a study of T-cell reconstitution after alpha-beta-depleted transplantation in children. Whole-study findings and limits: Newly generated T cells supplied most T-cell counts and diversity one year post-transplant. At around two months after transplant, the alpha-beta T cells were reportedly derived from several hundred expanded clones that came from non-depleted graft cells.

Trimming took off 4 bases at V and 7 bases at J, with 20 bases between the two ends. The germline V gene has CDR1 SGHAT and CDR2 FQNNGV. The CDR3 totals 16 residues. Concerning this clonotype itself: What it recognizes is unknown.

A TCRbeta library incorporating unique molecular identifiers was prepared. TCRdb called the PCR reads again in MiXCR, with one record for every CDR3 protein. The sample shows roughly 420,000 distinct CDR3 sequences, roughly 15% of them seen only once. This receptor was obtained from a boy under two years old who had a stem cell transplant for Wiskott-Aldrich syndrome, so the T cells may come from the graft donor. The chain has TRBV11-2 and TRBJ2-1, with D possibly matching TRBD2 (6 bases). Sequenced material: PBMCs, mostly from graft donor cells, taken 360 days after TCRalphabeta/CD19-depleted stem cell transplant. The CDR3 DNA follows: TGTGCCAGCAGCTCATTTTTACTCGGGAGTAGGAATGAGCAGTTCTTC. Translating it yields CASSSFLLGSRNEQFF.